The rows below give T cell receptor beta chains drawn from one sample of a study of T cells in Graves' hyperthyroidism and ophthalmopathy. TCRdb analysed the multiplex PCR reads with MiXCR anew, one entry per CDR3 protein. The table has under 450,000 distinct CDR3 sequences, less than 20% seen once; the top ten hold around 7.7%. Sequencing was done on a sample of blood. The receptor source for this set is a woman aged 18-35 years with Graves' hyperthyroidism. The CDR3 runs from the conserved cysteine through the conserved F or W. A D gene is named only where the DNA matches it firmly. Expanded clones get a size class; other rows say once, few or many, or leave the size out.

d_call: -
v_call: TRBV6-5
j_call: TRBJ2-3
clone_size: many
cdr3_length: 16
cdr3_aa: CASSYLGGTGTDTQYF
cdr3_nt: TGTGCCAGCAGTTACCTAGGCGGGACTGGCACAGATACGCAGTATTTT

d_call: TRBD1
v_call: TRBV20-1
j_call: TRBJ1-2
clone_size: -
cdr3_length: 13
cdr3_aa: CSARQGASFGYTF
cdr3_nt: TGCAGTGCCCGACAGGGGGCCTCGTTTGGCTACACCTTC

d_call: -
v_call: TRBV20-1
j_call: TRBJ2-7
clone_size: many
cdr3_length: 13
cdr3_aa: CSALRGGAYEQYF
cdr3_nt: TGCAGTGCCTTACGGGGTGGGGCCTACGAGCAGTACTTC

d_call: -
v_call: TRBV15
j_call: TRBJ1-1
clone_size: -
cdr3_length: 16
cdr3_aa: CATSRPPAGLYTEAFF
cdr3_nt: TGTGCCACCAGCAGACCCCCCGCGGGGCTGTACACTGAAGCTTTCTTT

d_call: TRBD1
v_call: TRBV20-1
j_call: TRBJ2-7
clone_size: many
cdr3_length: 17
cdr3_aa: CSARTPTGDYSSYEQYF
cdr3_nt: TGCAGTGCTAGAACCCCGACAGGGGATTATAGCTCCTACGAGCAGTACTTC

d_call: -
v_call: TRBV2
j_call: TRBJ2-2
clone_size: many
cdr3_length: 16
cdr3_aa: CASRSGTEPNTGELFF
cdr3_nt: TGTGCCAGCAGAAGCGGGACAGAACCCAACACCGGGGAGCTGTTTTTT

d_call: -
v_call: TRBV4-1
j_call: TRBJ1-6
clone_size: -
cdr3_length: 16
cdr3_aa: CASSQEGTLGNSPLHF
cdr3_nt: TGCGCCAGCAGCCAAGAAGGAACACTTGGGAATTCACCCCTCCACTTT

d_call: -
v_call: TRBV6-1
j_call: TRBJ1-2
clone_size: -
cdr3_length: 14
cdr3_aa: CASSGGREWNGYTF
cdr3_nt: TGTGCCAGCAGCGGGGGTAGGGAGTGGAATGGCTACACCTTC

d_call: -
v_call: TRBV5-1
j_call: TRBJ2-3
clone_size: many
cdr3_length: 15
cdr3_aa: CASSLMRPPADTQYF
cdr3_nt: TGCGCCAGCAGCTTGATGCGACCCCCGGCAGATACGCAGTATTTT

d_call: -
v_call: TRBV30
j_call: TRBJ1-5
clone_size: many
cdr3_length: 16
cdr3_aa: CAWNLGGAYSNQPQHF
cdr3_nt: TGTGCCTGGAATTTGGGAGGCGCTTATAGCAATCAGCCCCAGCATTTT

d_call: -
v_call: TRBV12-5
j_call: TRBJ1-6
clone_size: many
cdr3_length: 14
cdr3_aa: CASGLGSGNSPLHF
cdr3_nt: TGTGCTAGTGGTTTGGGATCAGGGAATTCACCCCTCCACTTT

d_call: TRBD2
v_call: TRBV3-1
j_call: TRBJ2-1
clone_size: few
cdr3_length: 12
cdr3_aa: CASRSSSGKEFF
cdr3_nt: TGTGCCAGCAGGTCCTCTAGCGGAAAGGAGTTCTTC

d_call: -
v_call: TRBV6-1
j_call: TRBJ2-2
clone_size: many
cdr3_length: 16
cdr3_aa: CASSALWGPGTGELFF
cdr3_nt: TGTGCCAGCAGCGCCCTGTGGGGGCCGGGCACCGGGGAGCTGTTTTTT

d_call: -
v_call: TRBV7-8
j_call: TRBJ1-5
clone_size: once
cdr3_length: 13
cdr3_aa: CASSFSQDGPQHF
cdr3_nt: TGTGCCAGCAGCTTTAGTCAGGATGGGCCCCAGCATTTT

d_call: TRBD2
v_call: TRBV7-2
j_call: TRBJ2-7
clone_size: many
cdr3_length: 15
cdr3_aa: CASSSLIAGDSEQYF
cdr3_nt: TGTGCCAGCAGCTCCCTAATAGCGGGAGATAGTGAGCAGTACTTC

d_call: -
v_call: TRBV19
j_call: TRBJ1-2
clone_size: few
cdr3_length: 15
cdr3_aa: CASSTTPTGSYGYTF
cdr3_nt: TGTGCCAGTAGTACCACGCCCACAGGGAGCTATGGCTACACCTTC

d_call: -
v_call: TRBV6-1
j_call: TRBJ1-1
clone_size: many
cdr3_length: 14
cdr3_aa: CASKRGGFSTEAFF
cdr3_nt: TGTGCCAGCAAACGAGGCGGTTTCAGCACTGAAGCTTTCTTT

d_call: -
v_call: TRBV2
j_call: TRBJ1-2
clone_size: -
cdr3_length: 16
cdr3_aa: CASSEFRAEHNYGYTF
cdr3_nt: TGTGCCAGCAGTGAATTCAGGGCAGAACATAACTATGGCTACACCTTC

d_call: -
v_call: TRBV6-1
j_call: TRBJ2-5
clone_size: many
cdr3_length: 16
cdr3_aa: CASSLGTRDIQETQYF
cdr3_nt: TGTGCCAGCAGTTTGGGGACCAGGGACATTCAAGAGACCCAGTACTTC

d_call: -
v_call: TRBV5-6
j_call: TRBJ2-7
clone_size: many
cdr3_length: 14
cdr3_aa: CASSLALGTYEQYF
cdr3_nt: TGTGCCAGCAGCTTGGCTCTAGGGACCTACGAGCAGTACTTC

d_call: TRBD1
v_call: TRBV6-1
j_call: TRBJ1-2
clone_size: many
cdr3_length: 16
cdr3_aa: CASRRTGGADNYGYTF
cdr3_nt: TGTGCCAGCAGGAGAACAGGGGGCGCGGATAACTATGGCTACACCTTC

d_call: TRBD1
v_call: TRBV6-1
j_call: TRBJ1-5
clone_size: many
cdr3_length: 14
cdr3_aa: CASSGQGRGQPQHF
cdr3_nt: TGTGCCAGTTCTGGACAGGGTCGAGGTCAGCCCCAGCATTTT

d_call: TRBD1
v_call: TRBV28
j_call: TRBJ2-2
clone_size: many
cdr3_length: 16
cdr3_aa: CASSSPRDRGTGELFF
cdr3_nt: TGTGCCAGCAGTTCCCCTCGGGACAGGGGCACCGGGGAGCTGTTTTTT

d_call: -
v_call: TRBV5-6
j_call: TRBJ1-3
clone_size: many
cdr3_length: 14
cdr3_aa: CASSFTGTGSTIYF
cdr3_nt: TGTGCCAGCAGCTTTACCGGGACTGGGAGCACCATATATTTT

d_call: TRBD1
v_call: TRBV12-3/TRBV12-4
j_call: TRBJ1-1
clone_size: once
cdr3_length: 13
cdr3_aa: CASFRQGSTEAFF
cdr3_nt: TGTGCCAGCTTTAGACAGGGCAGCACTGAAGCTTTCTTT

d_call: -
v_call: TRBV25-1
j_call: TRBJ1-2
clone_size: -
cdr3_length: 16
cdr3_aa: CASSDLGRDRNYGYTF
cdr3_nt: TGTGCCAGCAGTGACCTGGGGAGGGACCGGAACTATGGCTACACCTTC

d_call: -
v_call: TRBV11-2
j_call: TRBJ2-7
clone_size: many
cdr3_length: 13
cdr3_aa: CASSLARGMEQYF
cdr3_nt: TGTGCCAGCAGCTTAGCGCGTGGGATGGAGCAGTACTTC